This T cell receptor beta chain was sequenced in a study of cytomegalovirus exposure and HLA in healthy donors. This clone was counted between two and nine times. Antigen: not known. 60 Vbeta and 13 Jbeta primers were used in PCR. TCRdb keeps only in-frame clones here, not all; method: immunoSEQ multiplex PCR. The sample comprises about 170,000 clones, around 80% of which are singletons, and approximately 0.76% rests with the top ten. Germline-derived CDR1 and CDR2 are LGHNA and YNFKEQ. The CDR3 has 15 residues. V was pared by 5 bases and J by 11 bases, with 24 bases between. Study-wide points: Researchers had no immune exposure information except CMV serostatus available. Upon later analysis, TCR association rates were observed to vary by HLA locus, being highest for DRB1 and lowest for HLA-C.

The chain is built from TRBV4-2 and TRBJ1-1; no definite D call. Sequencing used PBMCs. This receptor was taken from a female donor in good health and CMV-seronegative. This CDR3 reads CASSIDLRASGGAFF. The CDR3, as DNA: TGTGCCAGCAGCATCGATCTCCGGGCCTCCGGAGGGGCTTTCTTT.